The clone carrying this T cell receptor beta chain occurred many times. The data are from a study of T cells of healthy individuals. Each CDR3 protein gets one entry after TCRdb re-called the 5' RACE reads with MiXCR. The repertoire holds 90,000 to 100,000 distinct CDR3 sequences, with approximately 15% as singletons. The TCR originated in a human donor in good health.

The CDR3 sequence: CASSDSLIGGRSRQYF. CDR3 bases: TGTGCCAGCAGTGACTCGCTAATTGGCGGGAGGTCCAGGCAGTACTTC. The rearrangement links TRBV28 to TRBJ2-7, with 8 bases identical to TRBD2. The CDR3 is 16 residues long. Germline V lookup: CDR1 MDHEN, CDR2 SYDVKM. V was clipped by 5 bases and J by 9 bases; unmatched bases: 18. Supplemented by reference TRBV28 and TRBJ2-7, the full variable domain reads DVKVTQSSRYLVKRTGEKVFLECVQDMDHENMFWYRQDPGLGLRLIYFSYDVKMKEKGDIPEGYSVSREKKERFSLILESASTNQTSMYLCASSDSLIGGRSRQYFGPGTRLTVT.